This T cell receptor beta chain was obtained from a study of graft-versus-host responses after intestinal transplantation. The CDR3 runs 16 residues. Trimming pared 3 bases from V and 5 bases from J, leaving 16 bases between. The V gene's germline CDR1 is MNHEY and CDR2 SMNVEV (reference sequence). Sequencing was performed with immunoSEQ multiplex PCR; in TCRdb, only in-frame clones are kept and a portion is missing. The data hold just over 20,000 clones, with 80% to 95% observed a single time. This TCR was sampled from a human patient who received an intestinal transplant, so some T cells may come from the graft donor. Material: PBMCs, obtained roughly 260 days after intestinal transplant. V is TRBV27 and J is TRBJ2-2, with D possibly being TRBD1 or TRBD2 (5 bases each). In nucleotides, the CDR3 is TGTGCCAGCAGTTTGCTCCGGGACCCTAGGACCGGGGAGCTGTTTTTT. Its protein product is CASSLLRDPRTGELFF.